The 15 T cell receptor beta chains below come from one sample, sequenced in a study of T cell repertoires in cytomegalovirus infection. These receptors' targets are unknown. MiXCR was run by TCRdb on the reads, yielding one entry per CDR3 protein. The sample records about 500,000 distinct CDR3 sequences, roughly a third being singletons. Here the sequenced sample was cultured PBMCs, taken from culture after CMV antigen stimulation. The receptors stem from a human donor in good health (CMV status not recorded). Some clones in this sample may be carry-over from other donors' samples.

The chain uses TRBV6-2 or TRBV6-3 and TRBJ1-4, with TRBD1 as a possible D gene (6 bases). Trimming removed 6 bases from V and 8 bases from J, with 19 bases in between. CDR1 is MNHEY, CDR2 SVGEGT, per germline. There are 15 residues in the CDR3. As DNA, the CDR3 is TGTGCCAGCAGCGACCCCGCCCAGGGGAACGAAAAACTGTTTTTT. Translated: CASSDPAQGNEKLFF.

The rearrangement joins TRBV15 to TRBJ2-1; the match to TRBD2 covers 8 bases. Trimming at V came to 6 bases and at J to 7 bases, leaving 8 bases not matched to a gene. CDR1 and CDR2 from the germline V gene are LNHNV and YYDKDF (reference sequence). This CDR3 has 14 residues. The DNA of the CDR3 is TGTGCCACCAGACTAGCGGCAGGCTATAATGAGCAGTTCTTC. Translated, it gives CATRLAAGYNEQFF. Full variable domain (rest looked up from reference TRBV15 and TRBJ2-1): DAMVIQNPRYQVTQFGKPVTLSCSQTLNHNVMYWYQQKSSQAPKLLFHYYDKDFNNEADTPDNFQSRRPNTSFCFLDIRSPGLGDTAMYLCATRLAAGYNEQFFGPGTRLTVL.

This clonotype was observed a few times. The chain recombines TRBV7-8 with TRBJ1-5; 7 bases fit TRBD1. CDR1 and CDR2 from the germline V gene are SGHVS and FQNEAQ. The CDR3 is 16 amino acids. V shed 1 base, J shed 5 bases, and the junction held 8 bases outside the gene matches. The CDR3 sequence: CASSLGHRGGDQPQHF. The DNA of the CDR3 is TGTGCCAGCAGCTTAGGGCACAGGGGTGGGGATCAGCCCCAGCATTTT.

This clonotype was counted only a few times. For the CDR3, the DNA is TGTGCCAGCAGCTTAGGGGGAGGGCCGACAGATACGCAGTATTTT. Translation: CASSLGGGPTDTQYF. V usage is TRBV11-2 and J usage is TRBJ2-3, with 7 bases identical to TRBD2. The germline V gene encodes CDR1 SGHAT and CDR2 FQNNGV. The ends lost 1 base at V and 3 bases at J; junction bases unmatched: 4. This CDR3 has 15 amino acids.

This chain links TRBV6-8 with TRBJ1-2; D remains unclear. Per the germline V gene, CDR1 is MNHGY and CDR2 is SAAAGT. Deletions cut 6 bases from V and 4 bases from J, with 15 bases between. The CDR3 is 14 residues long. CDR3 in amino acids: CASSPDAASYGYTF. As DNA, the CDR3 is TGTGCCAGCAGCCCTGATGCCGCGAGCTATGGCTACACCTTC.

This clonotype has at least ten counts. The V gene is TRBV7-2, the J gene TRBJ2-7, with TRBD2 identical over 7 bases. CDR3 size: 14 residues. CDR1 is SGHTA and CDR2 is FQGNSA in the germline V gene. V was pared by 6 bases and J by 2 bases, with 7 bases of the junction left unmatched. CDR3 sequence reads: CASSFLGGAYEQYF. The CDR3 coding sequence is TGTGCCAGCAGTTTCCTGGGGGGGGCCTACGAGCAGTACTTC.

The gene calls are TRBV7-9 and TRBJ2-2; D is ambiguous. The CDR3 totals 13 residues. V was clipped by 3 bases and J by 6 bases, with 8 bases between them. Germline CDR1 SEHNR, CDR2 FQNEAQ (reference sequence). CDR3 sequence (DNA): TGTGCCAGCAGCTTCCAGTCTTCCGGGGAGCTGTTTTTT. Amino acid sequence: CASSFQSSGELFF.

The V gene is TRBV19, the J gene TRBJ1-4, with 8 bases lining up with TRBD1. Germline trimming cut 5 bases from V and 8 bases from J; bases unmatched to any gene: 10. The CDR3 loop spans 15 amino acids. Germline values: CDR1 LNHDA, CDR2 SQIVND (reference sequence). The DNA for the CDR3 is TGTGCCAGTAGTCTAAATACAGGGGGGTCGGAAAAACTGTTTTTT. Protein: CASSLNTGGSEKLFF.

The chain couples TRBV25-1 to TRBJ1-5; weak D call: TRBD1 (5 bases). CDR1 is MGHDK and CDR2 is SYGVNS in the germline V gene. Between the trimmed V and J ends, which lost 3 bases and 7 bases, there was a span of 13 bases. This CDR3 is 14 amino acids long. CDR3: CASSEQGWGQPQHF. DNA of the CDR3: TGTGCCAGCAGTGAGCAGGGATGGGGGCAGCCCCAGCATTTT.

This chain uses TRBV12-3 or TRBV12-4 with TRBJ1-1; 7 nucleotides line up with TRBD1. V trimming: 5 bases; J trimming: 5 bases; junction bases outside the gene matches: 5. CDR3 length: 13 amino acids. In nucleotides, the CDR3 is TGTGCCAGCAGTGACTCGACAGGGACTGAAGCTTTCTTT. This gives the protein CASSDSTGTEAFF.

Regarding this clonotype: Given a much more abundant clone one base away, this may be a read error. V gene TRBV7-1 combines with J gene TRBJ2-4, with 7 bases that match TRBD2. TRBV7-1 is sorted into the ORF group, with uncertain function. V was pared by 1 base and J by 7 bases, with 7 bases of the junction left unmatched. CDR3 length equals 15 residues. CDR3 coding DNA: TGTGCCAGCAGCTCAGATGGCAGGCGGGGGAACATTCAGTACTTC. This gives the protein CASSSDGRRGNIQYF.

The CDR3 region has the DNA TGTGCCAGTAGTATTCAGGGCGCAAGCTCCTACAATGAGCAGTTCTTC. Translated, it gives CASSIQGASSYNEQFF. The chain uses TRBV19 and TRBJ2-1; D perhaps matches TRBD1 (5 bases). The V end lost 3 bases, the J end lost 0 bases, and 12 bases lay between the germline ends. The CDR3 extends over 16 amino acids. The germline V gene has CDR1 LNHDA and CDR2 SQIVND (reference sequence).

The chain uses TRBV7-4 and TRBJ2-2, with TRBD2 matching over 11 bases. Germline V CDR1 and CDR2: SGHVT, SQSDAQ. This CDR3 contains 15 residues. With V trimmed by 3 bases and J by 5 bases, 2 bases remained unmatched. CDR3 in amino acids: CASSLGTSGTGELFF. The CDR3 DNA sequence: TGTGCCAGCAGCTTGGGGACTAGCGGTACCGGGGAGCTGTTTTTT.

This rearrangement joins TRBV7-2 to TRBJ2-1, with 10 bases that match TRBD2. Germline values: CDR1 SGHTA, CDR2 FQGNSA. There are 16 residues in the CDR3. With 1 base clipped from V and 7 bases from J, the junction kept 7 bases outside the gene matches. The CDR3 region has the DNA TGTGCCAGCAGCTTAGACTTGTTACTAGCGGGAAATGAGCAGTTCTTC. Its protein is CASSLDLLLAGNEQFF.

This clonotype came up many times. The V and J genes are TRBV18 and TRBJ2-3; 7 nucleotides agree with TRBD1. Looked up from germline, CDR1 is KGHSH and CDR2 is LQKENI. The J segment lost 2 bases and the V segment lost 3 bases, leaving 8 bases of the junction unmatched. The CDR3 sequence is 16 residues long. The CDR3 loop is CASSPNRGRYTDTQYF. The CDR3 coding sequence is TGTGCCAGCTCACCTAACAGGGGTCGTTACACAGATACGCAGTATTTT.